Below, 8 T cell receptor beta chains from the same sample are listed, as sequenced in a study of beta chain features in type 1 diabetes. Study results and caveats: Researchers report that Type 1 diabetes patients had moderately but significantly shorter TCRB CDR3s across all four CD4+ subsets.

Their specific antigens are unknown. Expressed TCRB transcripts were sequenced, since all the RNA that had been isolated was reverse transcribed. Assay used: immunoSEQ multiplex PCR; TCRdb lists only in-frame clones, some missing. The sample has hundreds of thousands of clones, around 9.7% seen once. The sequencing input was central memory CD4+ T cells from blood. These receptors were collected from a man younger than 40 with type 1 diabetes.

This clone was seen a handful of times. The chain is built from TRBV5-6 and TRBJ2-2; TRBD2 agrees at 7 bases. Germline V CDR1 and CDR2: SGHDT, YYEEEE. With V trimmed by 6 bases and J by 3 bases, 5 bases remained unmatched. This CDR3 spans 14 amino acids. CDR3 sequence (DNA): TGTGCCAGCAAACGACTAGCTGACACCGGGGAGCTGTTTTTT. Its translation is CASKRLADTGELFF. The full variable domain, completed using reference TRBV5-6 and TRBJ2-2, is DAGVTQSPTHLIKTRGQQVTLRCSPKSGHDTVSWYQQALGQGPQFIFQYYEEEERQRGNFPDRFSGHQFPNYSSELNVNALLLGDSALYLCASKRLADTGELFFGEGSRLTVL.

CDR3 region: CASSQVDPTYEQYF. The CDR3 coding sequence is TGCGCCAGCAGCCAGGTAGACCCGACCTACGAGCAGTACTTC. This chain links TRBV5-1 with TRBJ2-7; D not resolved. Trimming pared 4 bases from V and 2 bases from J, leaving 13 bases between. The CDR3 runs 14 residues. Germline V gives CDR1 SGHRS, CDR2 YFSETQ.

The chain links TRBV11-2 to TRBJ2-3, with a weak D call TRBD2 (5 bases). From germline, CDR1 is SGHAT and CDR2 FQNNGV. This CDR3 region has 13 residues. Trimming took 7 bases from V and 2 from J, leaving 10 bases between them. CDR3 residues: CASTRGTTDTQYF. The CDR3 nucleotides are TGTGCCAGCACCCGGGGTACCACAGATACGCAGTATTTT.

The chain couples TRBV18 to TRBJ2-3; D remains ambiguous. Germline V CDR1 and CDR2: KGHSH, LQKENI. Trimming cost V 3 bases and J 9 bases, with 16 bases left between them. CDR3 size: 14 residues. The CDR3 reads CASSPGLEGVTQYF. The CDR3 nucleotides are TGTGCCAGCTCACCTGGGTTAGAAGGCGTCACGCAGTATTTT.

To note about this clone: Other DNA variants within this sample encode the same CDR3. This rearrangement joins TRBV30 to TRBJ2-2; no firm D call. Germline CDR1 and CDR2: GTSNPN and SVGIG (reference sequence). V lost 1 base, J lost 6 bases, and 3 bases lay in between. This CDR3 comprises 11 residues. CDR3 DNA sequence: TGTGCCTGGAGTGGGCCCGGGGAGCTGTTTTTT. Protein sequence: CAWSGPGELFF.

The sample holds a few counts of this clone. The V and J genes are TRBV7-6 and TRBJ2-3; 13 nucleotides match TRBD2. This CDR3 is built from 16 residues. V was clipped by 5 bases and J by 2 bases; unmatched bases: 4. Germline CDR1 reads SGHVS; CDR2 reads FNYEAQ. CDR3 in DNA: TGTGCCAGCAGCACCGGACTAGCGGGGGCCACAGATACGCAGTATTTT. Encoded protein: CASSTGLAGATDTQYF.

This clone has a handful of counts. The chain recombines TRBV7-9 with TRBJ1-4, with D possibly TRBD1 on 5 matching bases. CDR3 size: 15 residues. Trimming left V 5 bases short and J 0 bases short, with 10 bases between. Germline V gene data show CDR1 as SEHNR and CDR2 as FQNEAQ (reference sequence). CDR3: CASSPGASTNEKLFF. CDR3 bases: TGTGCCAGCAGCCCCGGGGCCTCAACTAATGAAAAACTGTTTTTT.

A few counts support this clone. J is TRBJ2-3 and V is TRBV10-3; D uncertain. This CDR3 contains 13 residues. Germline CDR1 and CDR2: ENHRY and SYGVKD. Trimming removed 4 bases from V and 0 bases from J, with 5 bases in between. CDR3 in DNA: TGTGCCATCAGTGTGAGTAGCACAGATACGCAGTATTTT. Encoded protein: CAISVSSTDTQYF.